This T cell receptor (beta chain) was sequenced in a study of T cell responses to AZD1222 COVID-19 vaccine. Study-level information: It was second doses at about 4 or about 12 weeks that were pooled. Study-wide points: Nearly half of spike-specific TCRs reportedly target unmutated variant regions. At baseline, seropositivity was found in only a handful of AZD1222 recipients. Mostly white British, mostly female donors; authors suggested clonal diversity may be underestimated.

Clones were sequenced by immunoSEQ multiplex PCR, and TCRdb holds only the in-frame ones, with some missing. There are some 97,000 clones in the sample; around nine tenths occur only once, and around 3.2% lies in the top ten. The CDR3 is 17 amino acids. Germline CDR1 reads LGHNA; CDR2 reads YNFKEQ. With V trimmed by 4 bases and J by 3 bases, 8 bases remained unmatched. As regards this clone: Its antigen is still unknown.

The rearrangement uses TRBV4-2 and TRBJ1-6, with TRBD1 matching 8 bases. The clonotype originates from an adult in good health. The material was peripheral blood, obtained on day 0 of AZD1222 vaccination. For the CDR3, the DNA is TGTGCCAGCAGCCCCTCGACAGGGGCCCTCTATAATTCACCCCTCCACTTT. This encodes CASSPSTGALYNSPLHF.